Listed below are T cell receptor beta chains from one sample, sequenced in a study of OX40 agonist ivuxolimab in advanced cancers. Assay: immunoSEQ multiplex PCR; the TCRdb copy retains only in-frame clones and omits some. The table lists under 75,000 clones, 92% of them singletons. Sequences were derived from CD4+ or CD8+ T cells sorted from blood, sampled in a trial of the OX40 agonist ivuxolimab. These receptors all come from an adult with an advanced solid tumor such as melanoma, head and neck, liver or kidney cancer. Both conserved end residues are part of each CDR3. A D gene is named only where the DNA matches it firmly. Clone size is not always given. Where it is, it says once, few, many or a class for expanded clones.

d_call cdr3_length clone_size j_call v_call cdr3_nt cdr3_aa
TRBD1 15 - TRBJ1-2 TRBV7-8 TGTGCCAGCAGCTTAGCCCCTTTGGGACAGGGCGGCTACACCTTC CASSLAPLGQGGYTF
- 12 - TRBJ2-1 TRBV6-5 TGTGCCAGCACTACCCCTCGCAATGAGCAGTTCTTC CASTTPRNEQFF
TRBD1 15 - TRBJ1-5 TRBV10-3 TGTGCCATCAGTGAGTCCTCAGGGGGCCCTCAGCCCCAGCATTTT CAISESSGGPQPQHF
- 14 - TRBJ2-7 TRBV7-9 TGTGCCAGCAGCTCCGGGACGGCGTTTGGCGAGCAGTACTTC CASSSGTAFGEQYF
- 12 - TRBJ1-1 TRBV6-5 TGTGCCAGCAGTCCTCTGGGGACTGAAGCTTTCTTT CASSPLGTEAFF
- 13 once TRBJ2-5 TRBV7-2 TGTGCCAGCAGCTTCCATCTCCAAGAGACCCAGTACTTC CASSFHLQETQYF
TRBD1 17 - TRBJ1-5 TRBV7-9 TGTGCCAGCAGCGCGCAGGGGGTGGGCCAGGGCAATCAGCCCCAGCATTTT CASSAQGVGQGNQPQHF
TRBD1 15 - TRBJ2-7 TRBV6-1 TGTGCCAGCAGTGAAGCTGGGACAGGCACCTACGAGCAGTACTTC CASSEAGTGTYEQYF
- 16 - TRBJ2-7 TRBV5-1 TGCGCCAGCAGCGGGGAGTGGGGCCCGGACGGGAACGAGCAGTACTTC CASSGEWGPDGNEQYF
- 13 - TRBJ1-1 TRBV6-1 TGTGCCAGCAGTCCTAAGAGGTTTACTGAAGCTTTCTTT CASSPKRFTEAFF
TRBD1 13 medium-sized TRBJ2-2 TRBV6-1 TGTGCCAGCAGCAGCAGGGGGCCCGGGGAGCTGTTTTTT CASSSRGPGELFF
- 16 - TRBJ2-5 TRBV9 TGTGCCAGCAGCGTAGCTCATGGGGGTGGGATTGAGACCCAGTACTTC CASSVAHGGGIETQYF
TRBD2 15 once TRBJ2-1 TRBV11-2 TGTGCCAGCAGCCCACCCAGGCTAGCGGACAATGAGCAGTTCTTC CASSPPRLADNEQFF
- 19 - TRBJ2-3 TRBV7-9 TGTGCCAGCAGCCCCTTTCTGGTCGCGGTCGGTACTAGCACAGATACGCAGTATTTT CASSPFLVAVGTSTDTQYF
TRBD1 15 medium-sized TRBJ2-7 TRBV7-9 TGTGCCAGCAGCACCACAGGGGGGAGCTCCTACGAGCAGTACTTC CASSTTGGSSYEQYF
- 16 - TRBJ1-5 TRBV19 TGTGCCAGTACCGAATACAGGGATGGGGGCAATCAGCCCCAGCATTTT CASTEYRDGGNQPQHF
TRBD2 17 - TRBJ2-1 TRBV5-1 TGCGCCAGCAGCCCGGCCGGGGGACTAGCGGGGCTCAATGAGCAGTTCTTC CASSPAGGLAGLNEQFF
TRBD1 18 - TRBJ2-1 TRBV4-1 TGCGCCAGCAGCCAAGTTTACCGACGACAGGGAGAACACAATGAGCAGTTCTTC CASSQVYRRQGEHNEQFF